This T cell receptor (beta chain) was identified during a study of cytomegalovirus exposure and HLA in healthy donors. General study points: When the data were analyzed later, several of the most significant clusters appeared to be linked to common viral pathogens. Later genetic work tied a missense DCLRE1C variant to beta-chain V and J trimming. The authors assumed roughly uniform sequencing depth across donors for presence/absence analyses.

The PCR ran on 60 Vbeta and 13 Jbeta primers. Assay used: immunoSEQ multiplex PCR; TCRdb lists only in-frame clones, some missing. The data hold about 160,000 clones, with 60% to 80% observed a single time. To note about this clone: The antigen is undetermined. The junction shows a germline mismatch at one end, possibly a read error.

The CDR3 totals 11 residues. Germline V gives CDR1 SEHNR, CDR2 FQNEAQ (reference sequence). The sample was PBMCs. The J gene is TRBJ1-6, the V gene TRBV7-9; D call uncertain. This receptor was identified in a man between 18 and 29 years old in good health and CMV-seropositive. The CDR3 protein is CASSLGLELNF. The CDR3 DNA is TGTGCCAGCAGCTTAGGCCTCGAGCTGAACTTT. The entire variable domain, with the rest obtained from reference TRBV7-9 and TRBJ1-6, is as follows: DTGVSQNPRHKITKRGQNVTFRCDPISEHNRLYWYRQTLGQGPEFLTYFQNEAQLEKSRLLSDRFSAERPKGSFSTLEIQRTEQGDSAMYLCASSLGLELNFGNGTRLTVT.